A selection of T cell receptor beta chains follows, all from one sample in a study of blood T cells in healthy people across ages. TCRdb independently ran MiXCR on the 5' RACE reads; one entry per CDR3 protein. The repertoire holds 750,000 to 950,000 distinct CDR3 sequences, roughly 25% seen once, with approximately 2.9% in the top ten. The sample was also reused in another study, on T cells of mothers and their children.

Material: blood. The receptors were sampled from a boy aged 5-17 years in good health. CDR3s leave out the opening cysteine and the closing phenylalanine or tryptophan. Each record gives: J gene, V gene, clone size, CDR3 protein. Size is stated for part of the rows, as once, few or many counts, or as a class when the clone is expanded.

j_gene: TRBJ1-2; v_gene: TRBV7-3; abundance: NA; CDR3aa: ASSLWTGEGYT
j_gene: NA; v_gene: TRBV6-2/TRBV6-3; abundance: few; CDR3aa: ASRYAASGANEQF
j_gene: TRBJ2-5; v_gene: TRBV7-2; abundance: NA; CDR3aa: ASSWGGRGGETQY
j_gene: TRBJ2-2; v_gene: TRBV12-3/TRBV12-4; abundance: NA; CDR3aa: ASRPTGGNTGELF
j_gene: TRBJ2-7; v_gene: TRBV5-4; abundance: few; CDR3aa: ASSLGRDRDEQY
j_gene: TRBJ2-5; v_gene: TRBV25-1; abundance: few; CDR3aa: ASSELAGAFQETQY
j_gene: TRBJ2-5; v_gene: TRBV27; abundance: NA; CDR3aa: ASKQGNQETQY
j_gene: TRBJ2-7; v_gene: TRBV5-6; abundance: NA; CDR3aa: ASSRPGTGFHEQY
j_gene: TRBJ1-5; v_gene: TRBV10-2; abundance: few; CDR3aa: ASSERRGNQPQH
j_gene: TRBJ1-4; v_gene: TRBV4-1; abundance: few; CDR3aa: ASSPTRSAGADGKLF
j_gene: TRBJ2-7; v_gene: TRBV3-1; abundance: few; CDR3aa: ASSPAPSYEQY
j_gene: TRBJ2-1; v_gene: TRBV20-1; abundance: few; CDR3aa: SATSQVQEQF
j_gene: TRBJ1-4; v_gene: TRBV12-3/TRBV12-4; abundance: NA; CDR3aa: ASSLNGGGELF
j_gene: TRBJ1-2; v_gene: TRBV13; abundance: few; CDR3aa: ASSLGHSNYYGYT
j_gene: TRBJ1-1; v_gene: TRBV21-1; abundance: NA; CDR3aa: ASSKIGWNTEAF
j_gene: TRBJ2-6; v_gene: TRBV10-1; abundance: few; CDR3aa: ASSAQGTGANVLT
j_gene: TRBJ1-2; v_gene: TRBV6-1; abundance: NA; CDR3aa: ASLGTRDRGLYGYT
j_gene: NA; v_gene: TRBV3-1; abundance: NA; CDR3aa: ASSQGGVYNEQF
j_gene: NA; v_gene: TRBV5-1; abundance: NA; CDR3aa: ASSSLAGGIYEQY
j_gene: TRBJ1-2; v_gene: TRBV27; abundance: NA; CDR3aa: ASSPGMGGFYGYT
j_gene: TRBJ2-7; v_gene: TRBV5-1; abundance: NA; CDR3aa: ASSLGTGTDEQY
j_gene: TRBJ2-7; v_gene: TRBV18; abundance: NA; CDR3aa: ASSPRGTVGYEQY
j_gene: TRBJ2-3; v_gene: TRBV15; abundance: once; CDR3aa: ATSGGSGSTDTQY
j_gene: TRBJ1-4; v_gene: TRBV4-1; abundance: few; CDR3aa: ASSQGTGQGEKLF
j_gene: TRBJ2-3; v_gene: TRBV29-1; abundance: NA; CDR3aa: SVVLQGADTQY
j_gene: TRBJ1-5; v_gene: TRBV12-3/TRBV12-4; abundance: NA; CDR3aa: ASSLVDQSQPQH
j_gene: TRBJ1-4; v_gene: TRBV7-6; abundance: few; CDR3aa: ASSLIAGGLTNEKLF
j_gene: TRBJ2-2; v_gene: TRBV12-3/TRBV12-4; abundance: NA; CDR3aa: ASSKDRVGGELF
j_gene: NA; v_gene: TRBV3-1; abundance: few; CDR3aa: ASSQGRAFDEQY
j_gene: TRBJ2-7; v_gene: TRBV21-1; abundance: NA; CDR3aa: ASSLLGQGNYEQY
j_gene: NA; v_gene: TRBV2; abundance: few; CDR3aa: VSSVYHGETQY
j_gene: NA; v_gene: TRBV6-5; abundance: few; CDR3aa: ASSRDGANYEQY
j_gene: TRBJ2-4; v_gene: TRBV20-1; abundance: few; CDR3aa: SASRTRVENIQY
j_gene: TRBJ2-1; v_gene: TRBV9; abundance: NA; CDR3aa: ASSVVSNEQF
j_gene: TRBJ1-3; v_gene: TRBV30; abundance: few; CDR3aa: AWSLESSGNTIY
j_gene: TRBJ2-5; v_gene: TRBV12-3/TRBV12-4; abundance: few; CDR3aa: ASTHSGARPRETQY
j_gene: TRBJ2-5; v_gene: TRBV18; abundance: NA; CDR3aa: ASSPFFQETQY
j_gene: TRBJ2-3; v_gene: TRBV20-1; abundance: NA; CDR3aa: SGTGIKETQY
j_gene: TRBJ2-1; v_gene: TRBV29-1; abundance: few; CDR3aa: SVARGGSSYNEQF
j_gene: TRBJ2-5; v_gene: TRBV7-9; abundance: few; CDR3aa: ASSLARTGSQETQY
j_gene: TRBJ2-3; v_gene: TRBV7-2; abundance: NA; CDR3aa: ASSLRGTSGGADTQY
j_gene: TRBJ1-1; v_gene: TRBV18; abundance: few; CDR3aa: ASSLRQGDTEAF